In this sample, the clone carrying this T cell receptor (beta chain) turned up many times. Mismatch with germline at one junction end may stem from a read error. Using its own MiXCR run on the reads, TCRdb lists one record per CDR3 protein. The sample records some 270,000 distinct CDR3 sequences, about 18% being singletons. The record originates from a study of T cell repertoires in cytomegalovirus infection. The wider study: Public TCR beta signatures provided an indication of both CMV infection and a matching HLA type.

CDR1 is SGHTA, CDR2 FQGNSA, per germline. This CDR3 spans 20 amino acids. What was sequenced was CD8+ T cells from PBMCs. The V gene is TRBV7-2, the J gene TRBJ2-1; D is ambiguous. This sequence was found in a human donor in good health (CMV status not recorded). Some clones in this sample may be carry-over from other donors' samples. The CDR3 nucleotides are TGTGCCAGCAGCTTAGCGCTTTGGGTCGTAGGCGAATCCCCCTACAATGAGAAGTTCTTC. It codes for CASSLALWVVGESPYNEKFF.